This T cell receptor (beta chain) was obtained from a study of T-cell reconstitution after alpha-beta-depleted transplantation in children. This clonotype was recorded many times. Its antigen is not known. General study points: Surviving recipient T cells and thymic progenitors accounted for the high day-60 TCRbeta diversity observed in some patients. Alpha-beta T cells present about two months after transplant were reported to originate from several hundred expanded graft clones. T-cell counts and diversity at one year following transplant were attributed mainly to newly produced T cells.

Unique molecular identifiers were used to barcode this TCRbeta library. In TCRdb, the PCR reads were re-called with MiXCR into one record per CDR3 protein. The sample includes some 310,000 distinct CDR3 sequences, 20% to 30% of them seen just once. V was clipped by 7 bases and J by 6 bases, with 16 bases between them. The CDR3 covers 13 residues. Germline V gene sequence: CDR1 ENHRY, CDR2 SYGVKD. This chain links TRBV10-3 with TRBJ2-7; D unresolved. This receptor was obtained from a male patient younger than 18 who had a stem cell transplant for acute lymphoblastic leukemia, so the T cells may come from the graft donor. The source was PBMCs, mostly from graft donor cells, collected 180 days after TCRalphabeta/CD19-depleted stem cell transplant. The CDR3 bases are TGTGCCATCAAGGCGGCCCTGGTGGGCGAGCAGTACTTC. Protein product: CAIKAALVGEQYF.